This entry features one TCR beta chain sequence. No antigen is known for it. This record belongs to a study of cytomegalovirus exposure and HLA in healthy donors. Across the study: Earlier, 90 million to 140 million unique TCR beta sequences were recovered from approximately 180 million T cells by an analysis. From donors who were HLA-typed, an early data release held 75 million to 85 million unique TCRs.

Findings and caveats of the study: In an earlier analysis, about 87% or about 30%: the productive usage of most TCR beta V segments. Most TCR sequences proved rare, with some public TCRs found in many donors.

The PCR employed 60 Vbeta primers together with 13 Jbeta primers. Here immunoSEQ multiplex PCR was the method, and the copy in TCRdb shows in-frame clones only, minus some. The sample holds about 130,000 clones, 65% to 90% seen once. Sequenced material: PBMCs. The receptor comes from a young man in good health and CMV-seronegative.

The DNA for the CDR3 is TGCGCCAGCAGCCAAGTACAGGGGGCGTTGGACACTGAAGCTTTCTTT. Protein product: CASSQVQGALDTEAFF. The chain is built from TRBV4-3 and TRBJ1-1; 9 bases map to TRBD1. This CDR3 is 16 amino acids long. The V and J ends lost 1 base and 3 bases, in that order; junction bases with no gene match: 6. Germline CDR1 LGHNA, CDR2 YSLEER.